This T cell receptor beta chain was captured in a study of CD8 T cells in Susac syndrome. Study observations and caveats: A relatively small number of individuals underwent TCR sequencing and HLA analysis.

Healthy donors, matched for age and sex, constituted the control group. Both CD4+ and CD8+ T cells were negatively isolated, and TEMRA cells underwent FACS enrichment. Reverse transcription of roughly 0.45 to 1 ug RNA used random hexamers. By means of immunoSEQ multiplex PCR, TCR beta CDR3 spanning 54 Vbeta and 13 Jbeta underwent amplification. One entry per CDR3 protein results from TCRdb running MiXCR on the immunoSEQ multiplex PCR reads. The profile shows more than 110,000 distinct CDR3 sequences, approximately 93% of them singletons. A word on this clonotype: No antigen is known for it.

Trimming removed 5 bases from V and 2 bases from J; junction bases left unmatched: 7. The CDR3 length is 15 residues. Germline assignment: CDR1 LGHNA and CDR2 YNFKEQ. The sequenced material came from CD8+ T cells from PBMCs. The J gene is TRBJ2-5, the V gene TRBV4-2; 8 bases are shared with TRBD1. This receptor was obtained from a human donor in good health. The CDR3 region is CASSTTGGSQETQYF. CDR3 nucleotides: TGTGCCAGCAGCACTACAGGGGGATCTCAAGAGACCCAGTACTTC.